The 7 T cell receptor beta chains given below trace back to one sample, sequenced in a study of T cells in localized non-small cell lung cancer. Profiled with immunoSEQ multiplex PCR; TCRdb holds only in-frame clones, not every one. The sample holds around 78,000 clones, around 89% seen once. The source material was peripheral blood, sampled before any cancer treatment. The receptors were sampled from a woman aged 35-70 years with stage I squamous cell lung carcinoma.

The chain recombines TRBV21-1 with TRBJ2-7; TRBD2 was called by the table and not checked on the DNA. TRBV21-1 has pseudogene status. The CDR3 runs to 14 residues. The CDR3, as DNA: TGTGCCAGCAGCAACCCGCGGGGTGGGTACGAGCAGTACTTC. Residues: CASSNPRGGYEQYF.

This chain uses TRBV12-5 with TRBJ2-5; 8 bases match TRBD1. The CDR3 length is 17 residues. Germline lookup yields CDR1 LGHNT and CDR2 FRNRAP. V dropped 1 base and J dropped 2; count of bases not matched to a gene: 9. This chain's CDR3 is CASGLDSNRGIQETQYF. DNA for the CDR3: TGTGCTAGTGGTTTGGATTCCAACAGGGGGATACAAGAGACCCAGTACTTC.

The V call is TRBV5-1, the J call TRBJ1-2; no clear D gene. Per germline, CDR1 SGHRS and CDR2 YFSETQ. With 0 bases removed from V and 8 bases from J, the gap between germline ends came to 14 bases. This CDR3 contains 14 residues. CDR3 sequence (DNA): TGCGCCAGCAGCTTGGAGCCAAGGGATTACGGCTACACCTTC. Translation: CASSLEPRDYGYTF.

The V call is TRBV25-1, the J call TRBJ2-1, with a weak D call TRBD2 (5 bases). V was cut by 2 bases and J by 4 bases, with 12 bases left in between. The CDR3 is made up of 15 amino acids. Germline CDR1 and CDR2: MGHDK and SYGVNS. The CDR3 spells CASSEGGPSYNEQFF. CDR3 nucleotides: TGTGCCAGCAGTGAAGGAGGTCCCTCTTACAATGAGCAGTTCTTC.

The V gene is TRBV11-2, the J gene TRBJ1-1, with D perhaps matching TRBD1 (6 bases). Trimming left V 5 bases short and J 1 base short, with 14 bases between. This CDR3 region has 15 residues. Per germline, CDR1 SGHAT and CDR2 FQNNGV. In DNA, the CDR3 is TGTGCCAGCAGCCGTACAGGGCATTCGAACACTGAAGCTTTCTTT. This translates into CASSRTGHSNTEAFF.

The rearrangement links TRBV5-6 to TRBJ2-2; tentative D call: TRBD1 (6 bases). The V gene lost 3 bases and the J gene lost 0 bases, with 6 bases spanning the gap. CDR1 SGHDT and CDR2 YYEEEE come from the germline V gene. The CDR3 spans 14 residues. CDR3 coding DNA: TGTGCCAGCAGCTGGACAGCGAACACCGGGGAGCTGTTTTTT. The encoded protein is CASSWTANTGELFF.

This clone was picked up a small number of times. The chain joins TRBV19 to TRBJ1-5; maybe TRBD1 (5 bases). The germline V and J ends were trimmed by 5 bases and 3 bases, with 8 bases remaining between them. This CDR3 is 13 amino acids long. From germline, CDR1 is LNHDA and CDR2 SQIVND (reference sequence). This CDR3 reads CASSGAYNQPQHF. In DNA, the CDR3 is TGTGCCAGTAGTGGGGCATACAATCAGCCCCAGCATTTT.